Each of the 15 T cell receptor beta chains below was sequenced from the same sample in a study of shared clonotypes between healthy human individuals. The assay was immunoSEQ multiplex PCR, and TCRdb's table has in-frame clones only and misses some. The sample has some 2,500,000 clones, over 85% seen once; the top ten hold about 0.38%. What was sequenced was naive CD4+ T cells from PBMCs. Specified subset: CD45RA+ positively selected. The receptors shown here come from a man in his late teens or twenties in good health. Some clones in this sample may be carry-over from other donors' samples.

The rearrangement uses TRBV15 and TRBJ1-2, with D perhaps TRBD1 (5 bases). The V end was cut by 5 bases, the J end by 0 bases, with 16 bases between. In germline, CDR1 is LNHNV, CDR2 YYDKDF (reference sequence). The CDR3 runs 16 residues. The CDR3 region is CATSYRQTFPNYGYTF. The DNA of the CDR3 is TGTGCCACCAGCTACCGACAGACATTTCCTAACTATGGCTACACCTTC.

The chain combines TRBV5-8 with TRBJ1-4, with D tentatively TRBD1 (5 bases). CDR1 and CDR2 (germline): SGHTS, YDEGEE. V was cut by 2 bases and J by 5 bases, with 10 bases left in between. This CDR3 contains 14 residues. CDR3 bases: TGTGCCAGCAGCTTAATGACAGCGAATGAAAAACTGTTTTTT. This translates into CASSLMTANEKLFF.

The chain recombines TRBV2 with TRBJ2-4; 10 bases fit TRBD2. V lost 5 bases, J lost 9 bases, and 19 bases stayed unmatched. In germline, CDR1 is SNHLY, CDR2 FYNNEI. The CDR3 consists of 18 residues. The CDR3 spells CASSYRRRAGGDIGIQYF. CDR3 DNA sequence: TGTGCCAGCAGTTACCGAAGACGAGCGGGAGGGGATATTGGCATTCAGTACTTC.

The chain uses TRBV18 and TRBJ2-1; 10 bases are a match to TRBD1. The germline CDR1 and CDR2 sequences are KGHSH and LQKENI. Unmatched junction bases numbered 4, after V lost 6 bases and J lost 2 bases. CDR3 length: 15 residues. The CDR3 region has the DNA TGTGCCAGCTCCTGGACAGGGGGGACCTACAATGAGCAGTTCTTC. Amino acids: CASSWTGGTYNEQFF.

This rearrangement joins TRBV18 to TRBJ1-1, with a tentative D call TRBD1 (6 bases). This CDR3 comprises 13 residues. Per germline, CDR1 KGHSH and CDR2 LQKENI. Trimming took 5 bases from V and 6 from J, leaving 13 bases between them. CDR3 region: CASSRDTQAEAFF. CDR3 nucleotide sequence: TGTGCCAGCTCAAGGGACACCCAGGCTGAAGCTTTCTTT.

The chain's CDR3 is CASSFPNPVEAFF. The CDR3 DNA follows: TGTGCCAGCAGTTTCCCCAACCCGGTTGAAGCTTTCTTT. This chain connects TRBV27 to TRBJ1-1; no reliable D call. From germline, CDR1 is MNHEY and CDR2 SMNVEV (reference sequence). Trimming pared 3 bases from V and 7 bases from J, leaving 12 bases between. This CDR3 is built from 13 residues.

The rearrangement uses TRBV5-6 and TRBJ1-2; D possibly corresponds to TRBD1 (6 bases). CDR3 size: 16 residues. CDR1 is SGHDT, CDR2 YYEEEE, per germline. Trimming removed 3 bases from V and 4 bases from J, with 19 bases in between. The CDR3 nucleotides are TGTGCCAGCAGCTCCAGGGGTTCAACAGGGACCTATGGCTACACCTTC. Its protein is CASSSRGSTGTYGYTF.

This clone has only one observation. This chain joins TRBV30 and TRBJ1-1, with 10 nucleotides matching TRBD1. The V gene end was trimmed by 5 bases and the J gene end by 4 bases; junction bases not matched to a gene: 13. CDR1 is GTSNPN, CDR2 SVGIG, per germline (reference sequence). This CDR3 region has 16 residues. The CDR3, as DNA: TGTGCCTGGCGACCGGGACAGGGGAGGTCGGGCACTGAAGCTTTCTTT. Protein sequence: CAWRPGQGRSGTEAFF.

The chain carries TRBV27 and TRBJ2-1, with 8 nucleotides matching TRBD2. This CDR3 has 15 amino acids. V dropped 2 bases and J dropped 3; count of bases not matched to a gene: 3. Germline values: CDR1 MNHEY, CDR2 SMNVEV (reference sequence). The CDR3 DNA sequence: TGTGCCAGCAGTTTAGGGCGGGAGGACTACAATGAGCAGTTCTTC. Translating gives CASSLGREDYNEQFF.

The chain has TRBV18 and TRBJ2-1; maybe TRBD2 (5 bases). There are 16 residues in the CDR3. From germline, CDR1 is KGHSH and CDR2 LQKENI. V gave up 8 bases and J gave up 3 bases, with 20 bases separating them. Written as DNA, the CDR3 is TGTGCCAGCCACTCACCACGGACTTTGGGCTACAATGAGCAGTTCTTC. It encodes CASHSPRTLGYNEQFF.

This clone occurred once. This rearrangement joins TRBV9 to TRBJ1-2; the D is unclear. From germline, CDR1 is SGDLS and CDR2 YYNGEE. The CDR3 is 13 amino acids. The V end lost 2 bases, the J end lost 6 bases, and 11 bases lay between the germline ends. This chain's CDR3 is CASSVGVRNGYTF. CDR3 bases: TGTGCCAGCAGCGTGGGCGTGCGGAATGGCTACACCTTC.

The V gene is TRBV9, the J gene TRBJ2-1; 8 bases line up with TRBD2. Germline CDR1 reads SGDLS; CDR2 reads YYNGEE. V dropped 6 bases and J dropped 4; count of bases not matched to a gene: 12. This CDR3 has 16 amino acids. CDR3 sequence reads: CASTPEWASGYNEQFF. The CDR3 region has the DNA TGTGCCAGCACACCCGAGTGGGCTAGCGGGTACAATGAGCAGTTCTTC.

The gene calls are TRBV28 and TRBJ1-3, with TRBD1 as a possible D gene (5 bases). Germline CDR1 is MDHEN and CDR2 is SYDVKM. The germline V and J ends were trimmed by 8 bases and 0 bases, with 8 bases remaining between them. This CDR3 is built from 13 residues. CDR3: CASVDSSGNTIYF. The CDR3 DNA reads TGTGCCAGCGTCGACAGCTCTGGAAACACCATATATTTT.

This chain links TRBV5-5 with TRBJ1-1; D remains ambiguous. V lost 5 bases to trimming and J lost 4 bases, with 6 bases between them. The CDR3 is made up of 11 amino acids. From germline, CDR1 is SGHKS and CDR2 YYEKEE (reference sequence). The CDR3 sequence: CASREITEAFF. The CDR3 coding sequence is TGTGCCAGCAGGGAAATCACTGAAGCTTTCTTT.

The chain joins TRBV29-1 to TRBJ2-7; TRBD2 agrees at 12 bases. The germline gives CDR1 SQVTM, CDR2 ANQGSEA. The length of the CDR3 is 15 residues. V lost 6 bases to trimming and J lost 5 bases; unmatched junction nucleotides: 11. The CDR3 spells CSVATRLAGVNEQYF. The CDR3 bases are TGCAGCGTCGCAACTCGACTAGCGGGAGTTAACGAGCAGTACTTC.